This TCR beta chain derives from a study of monozygotic twins with inflammatory bowel disease. This CDR3 contains 14 residues. The germline V gene has CDR1 SGHDN and CDR2 FVKESK. Overall study results and limits: Immunosuppressive treatments differing between patients may have added repertoire variability.

TCRdb reprocessed the 5' RACE reads and reports one entry per CDR3 protein, with no DNA. This sample contains 150,000 to 200,000 distinct CDR3 sequences. As for this clonotype: Its specificity is unknown.

This clonotype was obtained from a human donor with ulcerative colitis or Crohn's disease, or a healthy co-twin of an affected twin (not recorded which). The V call is TRBV14, the J call TRBJ2-2. The sequenced sample was blood. The CDR3: CASSRFTNTGELFF.